This TCR beta chain was profiled in a study of blood T cell repertoires in COVID-19. Study-wide context: T cells, B-cell-depleted T cells, or PBMCs provided the cDNA or gDNA that served as material.

Clones were read by immunoSEQ multiplex PCR, and TCRdb kept only the in-frame ones, dropping some. Of some 320,000 clones in the sample, roughly nine tenths are singletons; the top ten hold 2.6%. J lost 6 bases, V lost 2 bases, and 7 bases had no gene match. From germline, CDR1 is GTSNPN and CDR2 SVGIG (reference sequence). The CDR3 totals 14 residues. The sequence was obtained from a man in his 60s who had recovered from COVID-19. Sequenced material: PBMCs or T cells enriched from blood (not recorded which). The V call is TRBV30, the J call TRBJ2-3, with 8 bases matching TRBD2. The CDR3 DNA reads TGTGCCTGGAGTTCCGGGACTAGGATCGATACGCAGTATTTT. It encodes CAWSSGTRIDTQYF. Drawing the rest from reference TRBV30 and TRBJ2-3, the complete variable domain is SQTIHQWPATLVQPVGSPLSLECTVEGTSNPNLYWYRQAAGRGLQLLFYSVGIGQISSEVPQNLSASRPQDRQFILSSKKLLLSDSGFYLCAWSSGTRIDTQYFGPGTRLTVL.